This record looks at one T cell receptor (beta chain) sequence and its context. Its antigen is as yet unknown. The length of the CDR3 is 13 residues. Germline CDR1 is LGHDT and CDR2 is YNNKEL (reference sequence). The junction had 1 base not matched to a gene; V was cut back by 1 base and J by 7 bases. This entry comes from a study of T cell responses to AZD1222 COVID-19 vaccine. Whole-study results and caveats: Most donors were white British, females outnumbered males, and clonal diversity was possibly underestimated.

Only in-frame clones appear in the TCRdb table, and some are missing; sequencing was by immunoSEQ multiplex PCR. The sample comprises about 75,000 clones, roughly 84% of which are singletons, and less than 20% rests with the top ten. Source: peripheral blood, taken 28 days after the second AZD1222 dose. The rearrangement uses TRBV3-1 (or the pseudogene TRBV3-2) and TRBJ1-2; TRBD1 agrees at 9 bases. The receptor was derived from an adult who received the AZD1222 COVID-19 vaccine. This CDR3 is CASSQGDRAGYTF. CDR3 nucleotides: TGTGCCAGCAGCCAAGGGGACAGGGCTGGCTACACCTTC.